One and the same sample provided the 18 T cell receptor beta chains below, sequenced in a study of early T cells in non-severe SARS-CoV-2 infection. TCRdb re-called the 5' RACE reads through MiXCR, storing one row per CDR3 protein. The data contain about 79,000 distinct CDR3 sequences, about 12% of them singletons. The sequencing sample was made of whole blood. The receptors stem from an adult who was a healthcare worker with PCR-confirmed SARS-CoV-2 infection or an uninfected control (not recorded which).

This clonotype was recorded at least ten times. The chain recombines TRBV10-1 with TRBJ2-7, with D perhaps matching TRBD1 (6 bases). The germline V and J ends were trimmed by 4 bases and 2 bases, with 15 bases remaining between them. CDR1 and CDR2 from the germline V gene are WNHNN and SYGVQD (reference sequence). The CDR3 is made up of 15 amino acids. The CDR3 sequence is CASSVSRGTPYEQYF. The CDR3 DNA reads TGCGCCAGCAGTGTGTCCAGGGGAACTCCCTACGAGCAGTACTTC.

Points on this clonotype: A read error may produce the germline difference seen at one junction end. The chain uses TRBV5-1 and TRBJ1-6; possibly TRBD1 for D (5 bases). CDR1 and CDR2 from the germline V gene are SGHRS and YFSETQ. CDR3 length equals 15 residues. For the CDR3, the DNA is TGCGCCAGCAGCTTGGAGGTAGGGGCGGATTCATCCCTCCACTTT. It encodes CASSLEVGADSSLHF.

This clonotype was counted ten times or more. The genes are TRBV11-2 and TRBJ2-7; D remains ambiguous. The V gene lost 5 bases and the J gene lost 2 bases, with 19 bases spanning the gap. This CDR3 region has 16 residues. CDR1 and CDR2 from the germline V gene are SGHAT and FQNNGV. The CDR3 region is CASSRSGQRFAYEQYF. The CDR3 coding sequence is TGTGCCAGCAGCCGATCGGGTCAGCGTTTCGCCTACGAGCAGTACTTC.

V is TRBV24-1 and J is TRBJ2-4, with D tentatively TRBD1 or TRBD2 (5 bases each). V was pared by 5 bases and J by 9 bases, with 22 bases between. The CDR3 contains 16 residues. Germline loops: CDR1 KGHDR, CDR2 SFDVKD. The CDR3 region is CATSVPRDPTTTIQYF. CDR3 bases: TGTGCCACCAGTGTCCCCCGGGACCCCACAACTACCATTCAGTACTTC.

This clonotype appeared a few times. The chain has TRBV7-2 and TRBJ1-2, with 7 bases that match TRBD1. Trimming cost V 4 bases and J 7 bases; bases outside gene matches: 9. This CDR3 region has 14 residues. Germline V gene lookup returns CDR1 SGHTA and CDR2 FQGNSA. The CDR3: CASSSANWDSGYTF. The CDR3 nucleotides are TGTGCCAGCAGCTCCGCTAATTGGGACAGTGGCTACACCTTC.

This clonotype was seen at least ten times. V gene TRBV7-3 combines with J gene TRBJ1-6, with 7 nucleotides matching TRBD1. V trimming: 4 bases; J trimming: 10 bases; junction bases outside the gene matches: 7. CDR3 length: 14 residues. Germline loops: CDR1 SGHTA, CDR2 FQGTGA. This chain's CDR3 is CASSSTGARSPLHF. CDR3 sequence (DNA): TGTGCCAGCAGCTCAACAGGGGCTCGGTCACCCCTCCACTTT. The variable domain in full, completed from reference TRBV7-3 and TRBJ1-6, reads GAGVSQTPSNKVTEKGKYVELRCDPISGHTALYWYRQSLGQGPEFLIYFQGTGAADDSGLPNDRFFAVRPEGSVSTLKIQRTERGDSAVYLCASSSTGARSPLHFGNGTRLTVT.

This clonotype was seen more than once but under ten times. This chain links TRBV5-1 with TRBJ2-7; TRBD1 matches 10 bases. The CDR3 covers 15 residues. V lost 4 bases and J lost 1; bases outside the gene matches: 5. From germline, CDR1 is SGHRS and CDR2 YFSETQ. CDR3 amino acids: CASSKGQGTSYEQYF. CDR3 sequence (DNA): TGCGCCAGCAGCAAGGGACAGGGGACGTCCTACGAGCAGTACTTC.

This clonotype showed up just a few times. The rearrangement links TRBV13 to TRBJ2-1; D may be TRBD2 (8 bases). Trimming took off 4 bases at V and 3 bases at J, with 16 bases between the two ends. This CDR3 is built from 16 residues. The V gene's germline CDR1 is PRHDT and CDR2 FYEKMQ (reference sequence). CDR3 region: CASSSLGRGLYNEQFF. The CDR3 DNA follows: TGTGCCAGCAGCTCGCTCGGGAGGGGGCTCTACAATGAGCAGTTCTTC.

In this sample, this clonotype turned up many times. The chain links TRBV29-1 to TRBJ2-4, with TRBD2 matching over 11 bases. CDR3 length equals 13 residues. CDR1 SQVTM and CDR2 ANQGSEA come from the germline V gene. Trimming removed 7 bases from V and 16 bases from J; junction bases left unmatched: 15. This CDR3 reads CSARGVAGGPQYF. The CDR3 region has the DNA TGCAGCGCAAGGGGGGTAGCGGGAGGGCCACAATACTTC.

The sample holds many counts of this clonotype. The chain is built from TRBV5-1 and TRBJ2-3, with 8 bases matching TRBD2. The length of the CDR3 is 17 residues. Germline CDR1 is SGHRS and CDR2 is YFSETQ. The V segment lost 0 bases and the J segment 0 bases; nucleotides outside the gene matches: 6. The CDR3 DNA reads as TGCGCCAGCAGCTTGGGGACTAGCCCTACTAGCACAGATACGCAGTATTTT. Its protein product is CASSLGTSPTSTDTQYF.

This clonotype has a handful of counts. V usage is TRBV18 and J usage is TRBJ1-1, with D unresolved. Per germline, CDR1 KGHSH and CDR2 LQKENI. This CDR3 contains 14 residues. V was cut by 3 bases and J by 0 bases, with 8 bases left in between. CDR3 DNA: TGTGCCAGCTCACCGCAATGGATGAACACTGAAGCTTTCTTT. It encodes CASSPQWMNTEAFF.

This clonotype was seen a few times. The chain is built from TRBV10-3 and TRBJ1-1, with D unresolved. This CDR3 region has 13 residues. Germline loops: CDR1 ENHRY, CDR2 SYGVKD. Trimming stripped 7 bases from V and 5 bases from J, with 14 bases between. Here the CDR3 reads CAITYGPRTEAFF. The CDR3 coding sequence is TGTGCCATCACCTATGGCCCGAGGACTGAAGCTTTCTTT.

This clonotype was counted a few times. CDR3 loop: CASSLAVNEQYF. The CDR3 nucleotides read TGTGCCAGCAGCTTAGCCGTCAACGAGCAGTACTTC. The genes are TRBV7-9 and TRBJ2-7; D not certain. The CDR3 covers 12 residues. CDR1 is SEHNR, CDR2 FQNEAQ, per germline (reference sequence). V was shortened by 0 bases and J by 5 bases, with 5 bases between the two germline ends.

The chain has TRBV6-4 and TRBJ1-5; a weak D match, TRBD1 (5 bases). The CDR3 extends over 13 amino acids. V lost 4 bases, J lost 11 bases, and 15 bases lay in between. Germline V lookup: CDR1 MRHNA, CDR2 SNTAGT. The CDR3 region is CASSASTASAQHF. The CDR3 nucleotides read TGTGCCAGCAGTGCCTCGACAGCCTCGGCCCAGCATTTT.

V and J are TRBV6-6 and TRBJ2-7; possibly TRBD1 for D (5 bases). This CDR3 has 17 amino acids. Per germline, CDR1 MNHNY and CDR2 SVGAGI (reference sequence). V was shortened by 5 bases and J by 0 bases, with 20 bases between the two germline ends. CDR3 protein: CASSPSAQGFSSYEQYF. CDR3 in DNA: TGTGCCAGCAGTCCCTCAGCGCAGGGTTTTAGCTCCTACGAGCAGTACTTC.

This clonotype appeared a few times. The gene calls are TRBV18 and TRBJ1-1, with 8 bases aligning to TRBD1. Germline V CDR1 and CDR2: KGHSH, LQKENI. J was trimmed by 5 bases and V by 2 bases; bases with no gene match: 7. This CDR3 has 15 residues. CDR3 protein: CASSPTTGAGTEAFF. In DNA, the CDR3 is TGTGCCAGCTCACCAACGACAGGGGCTGGGACTGAAGCTTTCTTT.

This rearrangement joins TRBV24-1 to TRBJ2-4; 9 bases line up with TRBD1. The ends lost 6 bases at V and 3 bases at J; junction bases unmatched: 5. The CDR3 runs 15 residues. Germline values: CDR1 KGHDR, CDR2 SFDVKD. The CDR3 here is CATSRGQGGKNIQYF. CDR3 DNA sequence: TGTGCCACCAGTAGGGGACAGGGTGGCAAAAACATTCAGTACTTC.

There are many counts of this clonotype. The chain combines TRBV20-1 with TRBJ1-1; D ambiguous. V lost 5 bases to trimming and J lost 0 bases, with 7 bases between them. The germline gives CDR1 DFQATT, CDR2 SNEGSKA (reference sequence). This CDR3 contains 12 residues. CDR3 DNA sequence: TGCAGTGCTGGCGGCATGAACACTGAAGCTTTCTTT. Protein: CSAGGMNTEAFF.